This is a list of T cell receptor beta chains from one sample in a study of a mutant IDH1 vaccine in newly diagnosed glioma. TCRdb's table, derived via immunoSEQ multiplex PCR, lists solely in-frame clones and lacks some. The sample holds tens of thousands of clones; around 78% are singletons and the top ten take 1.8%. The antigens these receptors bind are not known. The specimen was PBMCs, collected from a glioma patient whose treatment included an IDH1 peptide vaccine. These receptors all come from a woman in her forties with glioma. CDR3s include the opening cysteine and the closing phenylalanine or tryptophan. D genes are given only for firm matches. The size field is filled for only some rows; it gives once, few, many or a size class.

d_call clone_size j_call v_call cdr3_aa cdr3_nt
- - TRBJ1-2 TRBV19 CASTTPPDGYTF TGTGCCAGTACGACCCCCCCCGATGGCTACACCTTC
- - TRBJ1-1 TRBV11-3 CASSFSVNTEAFF TGTGCCAGCAGCTTTTCCGTGAACACTGAAGCTTTCTTT
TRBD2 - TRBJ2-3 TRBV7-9 CASSSGLPAGDTQYF TGTGCCAGCAGCTCGGGACTACCCGCCGGAGATACGCAGTATTTT
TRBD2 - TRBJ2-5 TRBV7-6 CASSPTRTSGGETQYF TGTGCCAGCAGCCCAACCAGGACTAGCGGGGGGGAGACCCAGTACTTC
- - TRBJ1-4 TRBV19 CASTRGGNEKLFF TGTGCCAGTACCCGTGGGGGGAATGAAAAACTGTTTTTT
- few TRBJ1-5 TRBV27 CASSSQGLGQPQHF TGTGCCAGCAGTTCACAGGGATTAGGACAGCCCCAGCATTTT
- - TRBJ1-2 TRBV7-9 CASSLAGRTGYTF TGTGCCAGCAGCTTAGCGGGCCGAACGGGCTACACCTTC
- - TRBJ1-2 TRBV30 CAWSVQRASGYGYTF TGTGCCTGGAGTGTACAAAGGGCCTCAGGCTATGGCTACACCTTC
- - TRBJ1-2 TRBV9 CASSATVKYGYTF TGTGCCAGCAGCGCGACGGTGAAATATGGCTACACCTTC
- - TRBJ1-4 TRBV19 CASTDGRGFNEKLFF TGTGCCAGTACCGACGGACGCGGCTTTAATGAAAAACTGTTTTTT
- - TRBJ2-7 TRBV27 CASSGSGTSSYEQYF TGTGCCAGCAGTGGATCCGGGACAAGCTCCTACGAGCAGTACTTC
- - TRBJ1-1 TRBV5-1 CASRLGTNTEAFF TGCGCCAGCAGACTAGGAACGAACACTGAAGCTTTCTTT
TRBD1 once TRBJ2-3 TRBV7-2 CASSPGRGWTDTQYF TGTGCCAGCAGCCCGGGCAGGGGGTGGACAGATACGCAGTATTTT
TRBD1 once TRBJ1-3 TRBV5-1 CASSLSTGTGALSGNTIYF TGCGCCAGCAGCTTATCAACCGGGACAGGGGCCCTCTCTGGAAACACCATATATTTT
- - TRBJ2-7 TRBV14 CASSQDGRGWYEQYF TGTGCCAGCAGCCAAGACGGCAGGGGCTGGTACGAGCAGTACTTC
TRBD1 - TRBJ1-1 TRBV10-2 CASSESAGTADNTEAFF TGCGCCAGCAGTGAGTCGGCTGGGACAGCCGACAACACTGAAGCTTTCTTT
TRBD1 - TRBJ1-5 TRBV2 CASTKRRRGIQPQHF TGTGCCAGCACCAAAAGGCGCAGGGGGATTCAGCCCCAGCATTTT
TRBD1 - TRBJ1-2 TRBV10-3 CAISESQGAMGYTF TGTGCCATCAGTGAGTCACAGGGGGCAATGGGCTACACCTTC
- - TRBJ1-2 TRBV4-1 CASSQEGGFGYTF TGCGCCAGCAGCCAAGAGGGAGGCTTTGGCTACACCTTC
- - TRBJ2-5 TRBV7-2 CASSLVLVETQYF TGTGCCAGCAGCTTAGTTTTGGTGGAGACCCAGTACTTC
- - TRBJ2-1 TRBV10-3 CAISPGLREGEQFF TGTGCCATCAGCCCGGGACTCAGGGAAGGTGAGCAGTTCTTC
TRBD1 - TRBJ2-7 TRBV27 CASSPRDSSYEQYF TGTGCCAGCAGTCCGAGGGACAGCTCCTACGAGCAGTACTTC
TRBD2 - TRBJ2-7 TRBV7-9 CASSLSGGAGDEQYF TGTGCCAGCAGCTTGAGCGGGGGGGCCGGCGACGAGCAGTACTTC
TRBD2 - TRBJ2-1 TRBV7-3 CASSFRSGGAYNEQFF TGTGCCAGCAGCTTCAGAAGCGGGGGGGCCTACAATGAGCAGTTCTTC
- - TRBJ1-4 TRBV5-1 CASSLNQEGPNEKLFF TGCGCCAGCAGCCTAAACCAGGAGGGACCTAATGAAAAACTGTTTTTT
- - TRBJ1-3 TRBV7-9 CASSLDGANSGNTIYF TGTGCCAGCAGCTTAGATGGGGCAAACTCTGGAAACACCATATATTTT
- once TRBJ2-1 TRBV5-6 CASSLNQGTDEQFF TGTGCCAGCAGCTTGAACCAGGGAACTGACGAGCAGTTCTTC
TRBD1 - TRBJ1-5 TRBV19 CASYPDRGAYSNQPQHF TGTGCCAGTTACCCGGACAGGGGGGCTTATAGCAATCAGCCCCAGCATTTT